This TCR beta chain was captured by sequencing in a study of STAT5B mutations in CD4+ large granular lymphocyte leukemia. Study-wide findings and caveats: Without HLA matching, higher CD4+ than CD8+ T-LGLL clonality could reflect small sample size.

Sequencing used immunoSEQ multiplex PCR; TCRdb keeps in-frame clones, though not all of them. The data show some 34,000 clones, approximately 74% seen once. V lost 6 bases, J lost 6 bases, and 12 bases stayed unmatched. Germline CDR1 and CDR2: MNHEY and SMNVEV (reference sequence). This CDR3 is 18 amino acids long. With respect to this clone: What it binds is unknown.

The receptor was isolated from a human donor in good health. Sequencing was done on a sample of CD4+ T cells from blood buffy coats. V usage is TRBV27 and J usage is TRBJ2-1, with 15 bases lining up with TRBD2. The CDR3 DNA reads as TGTGCCAGCAGCCCTGGACTAGCGGGAGGGCCCTCACTCAATGAGCAGTTCTTC. It yields the protein CASSPGLAGGPSLNEQFF.